Presented here are 3 T cell receptor beta chains from one specimen sequenced in a study of blood T cell repertoires in COVID-19. Measured with immunoSEQ multiplex PCR; TCRdb has only the in-frame clones, and not every one. The sample gives about 120,000 clones, roughly 75% of which show up once; 16% is in the top ten. The specimen was peripheral blood. The receptors stem from a man aged 55 to 69 with active or convalescent COVID-19.

The chain is built from TRBV3-1 (or the pseudogene TRBV3-2) and TRBJ2-3; 7 bases align to TRBD2. This CDR3 region has 16 residues. V lost 2 bases to trimming and J lost 2 bases; unmatched junction nucleotides: 7. From germline, CDR1 is LGHDT and CDR2 YNNKEL (reference sequence). CDR3 protein: CASSQSPAGTTDTQYF. CDR3 bases: TGTGCCAGCAGCCAAAGCCCAGCGGGAACCACAGATACGCAGTATTTT.

V gene TRBV2 combines with J gene TRBJ2-1; D might be TRBD1 (5 bases). Trimming removed 4 bases at V and 7 bases at J, with 11 bases between. Germline CDR1 is SNHLY and CDR2 is FYNNEI. The CDR3 covers 13 residues. The CDR3 protein is CASSGGVGNEQFF. For the CDR3, the DNA is TGTGCCAGCAGTGGGGGCGTAGGGAATGAGCAGTTCTTC.

This clone was counted between two and nine times. This chain connects TRBV6-5 to TRBJ1-1; the D is unclear. The CDR3 contains 11 residues. Germline CDR1 MNHEY, CDR2 SVGAGI. V lost 6 bases to trimming and J lost 2 bases, with 4 bases between them. CDR3 DNA sequence: TGTGCCAGCAGCGGTAACACTGAAGCTTTCTTT. It translates to CASSGNTEAFF.